This entry lists 9 T cell receptor beta chains sequenced from one sample in a study of OX40 agonist ivuxolimab in advanced cancers. Profiled with immunoSEQ multiplex PCR; TCRdb holds only in-frame clones, not every one. The table includes about 61,000 clones, about 88% detected once. The sequencing here drew on CD4+ or CD8+ T cells sorted from blood, taken in a trial of the OX40 agonist ivuxolimab. The receptors were sampled from an adult with an advanced solid tumor such as melanoma, head and neck, liver or kidney cancer.

This clone has more than one count but fewer than ten. The chain uses TRBV18 and TRBJ2-5; the match to TRBD1 covers 8 bases. Trimming removed 0 bases from V and 5 bases from J; junction bases left unmatched: 5. The germline V gene has CDR1 KGHSH and CDR2 LQKENI. The CDR3 is 15 amino acids. The CDR3 coding sequence is TGTGCCAGCTCACCACCCAGGGGGCTCCGGGAGACCCAGTACTTC. It specifies CASSPPRGLRETQYF.

This rearrangement joins TRBV6-5 to TRBJ2-3; 7 positions agree with TRBD1. Germline CDR1 MNHEY, CDR2 SVGAGI. The CDR3 length is 14 residues. Trimming removed 6 bases from V and 2 bases from J; junction bases left unmatched: 5. The CDR3 DNA reads TGTGCCAGCAGCCTCGGACAGGTCACAGATACGCAGTATTTT. This gives the protein CASSLGQVTDTQYF.

V usage is TRBV6-5 and J usage is TRBJ2-2; 8 bases map to TRBD1. The junction had 5 bases not matched to a gene; V was cut back by 3 bases and J by 5 bases. From germline, CDR1 is MNHEY and CDR2 SVGAGI. This CDR3 is 15 amino acids long. CDR3 sequence (DNA): TGTGCCAGCAGTTATTGGACAGGGAATACCGGGGAGCTGTTTTTT. Residues: CASSYWTGNTGELFF.

This clone was detected a few times. The chain uses TRBV14 and TRBJ1-6; D is perhaps TRBD1 (6 bases). Per germline, CDR1 SGHDN and CDR2 FVKESK. The CDR3 has 17 amino acids. V gave up 6 bases and J gave up 0 bases, with 15 bases separating them. The CDR3 loop is CASRRTARSSYNSPLHF. CDR3 bases: TGTGCCAGCAGGCGGACAGCTCGCAGCTCCTATAATTCACCCCTCCACTTT.

V usage is TRBV19 and J usage is TRBJ2-1, with 10 bases that match TRBD1. Germline CDR1 is LNHDA and CDR2 is SQIVND (reference sequence). V was clipped by 3 bases and J by 6 bases; unmatched bases: 2. The CDR3 extends over 14 amino acids. The CDR3 is CASSMTGGFNEQFF. In DNA, the CDR3 is TGTGCCAGTAGTATGACAGGGGGCTTCAATGAGCAGTTCTTC.

J is TRBJ2-5 and V is TRBV11-2; D call uncertain. This CDR3 has 13 residues. Germline lookup yields CDR1 SGHAT and CDR2 FQNNGV. V was trimmed by 4 bases and J by 4 bases, leaving 10 bases between them. The CDR3 DNA sequence: TGTGCCAGCAGCTCCGGACGGGCAGAGACCCAGTACTTC. This sequence encodes CASSSGRAETQYF.

The V call is TRBV18, the J call TRBJ2-5; D ambiguous. CDR3 length: 14 residues. V lost 6 bases and J 2 bases, leaving 13 bases between the germline ends. Germline V CDR1 and CDR2: KGHSH, LQKENI. CDR3 in DNA: TGTGCCAGCTCCACCGTGAAAGGTCAAGAGACCCAGTACTTC. It encodes CASSTVKGQETQYF.

This sequence joins TRBV7-2 and TRBJ2-3; possible D gene TRBD1, 5 bases. Germline-derived CDR1 and CDR2 are SGHTA and FQGNSA. This CDR3 has 14 amino acids. Trimming took 3 bases from V and 4 from J, leaving 11 bases between them. This CDR3 is CASSFGLRADTQYF. CDR3 nucleotides: TGTGCCAGCAGCTTCGGGCTCAGGGCAGATACGCAGTATTTT.

This chain joins TRBV18 and TRBJ1-2, with D perhaps TRBD1 (5 bases). The CDR3 length is 15 residues. Germline V gene lookup returns CDR1 KGHSH and CDR2 LQKENI. Trimming removed 4 bases at V and 6 bases at J, with 18 bases between. The CDR3 nucleotides are TGTGCCAGCTCACGCTCCGGGACTCTAACCCATGGCTACACCTTC. Protein sequence: CASSRSGTLTHGYTF.